These 14 T cell receptor beta chains were sequenced from one sample in a study of CD8+CD57+ T cells in acquired aplastic anemia. Genomic DNA provided the template from which TCR beta VDJ and CDR3 profiles were obtained. One entry per CDR3 protein, called by TCRdb with MiXCR from the reads. Of more than 150,000 distinct CDR3 sequences listed, over 60% are singletons. Sequencing was carried out using sorted CD4+, CD8+, or CD8+CD57+ T cells (not recorded which) from PBMCs. These receptors were obtained from a human donor with severe aplastic anemia or a healthy control (not recorded which).

This sequence joins TRBV7-9 and TRBJ1-5; possibly TRBD1 for D (5 bases). With 5 bases removed from V and 4 bases from J, the gap between germline ends came to 12 bases. Germline CDR1 reads SEHNR; CDR2 reads FQNEAQ (reference sequence). The CDR3 length is 14 residues. The CDR3 loop reads CASSPGAGNQPQHF. The CDR3 bases are TGTGCCAGCAGCCCCGGGGCGGGGAATCAGCCCCAGCATTTT.

The chain employs TRBV6-1 and TRBJ1-1; no clear D. V was trimmed by 6 bases and J by 1 base, leaving 12 bases between them. CDR3 length: 14 residues. The V gene's germline CDR1 is MNHNS and CDR2 SASEGT. This CDR3 is CASSYGTRNTEAFF. In DNA form, the CDR3 reads TGTGCCAGCAGCTACGGCACAAGGAACACTGAAGCTTTCTTT.

The J gene is TRBJ2-7, the V gene TRBV19, with 9 bases aligning to TRBD1. Per the germline V gene, CDR1 is LNHDA and CDR2 is SQIVND (reference sequence). V trimming: 3 bases; J trimming: 3 bases; junction bases outside the gene matches: 3. The CDR3 totals 14 residues. CDR3 residues: CASSIWGQGYEQYF. As DNA, the CDR3 is TGTGCCAGTAGTATTTGGGGACAGGGCTACGAGCAGTACTTC.

The chain uses TRBV7-8 and TRBJ2-3; D is unclear. Germline CDR1 SGHVS, CDR2 FQNEAQ. V was shortened by 0 bases and J by 5 bases, with 9 bases between the two germline ends. CDR3 length: 14 amino acids. The CDR3 sequence: CASSLAGPGDTQYF. The CDR3 DNA sequence: TGTGCCAGCAGCTTAGCCGGGCCGGGAGATACGCAGTATTTT.

The V call is TRBV20-1, the J call TRBJ1-2; D is possibly TRBD1 (6 bases). Germline lookup yields CDR1 DFQATT and CDR2 SNEGSKA (reference sequence). This CDR3 spans 12 amino acids. Trimming left V 7 bases short and J 6 bases short, with 15 bases between. In nucleotides, the CDR3 is TGCAGTGTCCCTAGGGGGTTGGATGGCTACACCTTC. Encoded protein: CSVPRGLDGYTF.

In this sample, this clonotype turned up many times. The rearrangement joins TRBV19 to TRBJ1-2, with a possible D match to TRBD1 (6 bases). Germline assignment: CDR1 LNHDA and CDR2 SQIVND (reference sequence). The CDR3 length is 13 residues. Trimming removed 5 bases at V and 7 bases at J, with 14 bases between. The CDR3: CASSPDRRSGYTF. The CDR3 DNA reads TGTGCCAGTAGTCCGGACAGAAGGAGTGGCTACACCTTC.

The chain is built from TRBV5-4 and TRBJ2-7, with TRBD2 identical over 8 bases. V lost 4 bases, J lost 7 bases, and 13 bases stayed unmatched. Germline V gene sequence: CDR1 SGHNT, CDR2 YYREEE (reference sequence). The CDR3 loop spans 15 amino acids. For the CDR3, the DNA is TGTGCCAGCAGCGGTCGGACTAGCCGGGTCGGGGAGCAGTACTTC. This codes for CASSGRTSRVGEQYF.

The chain employs TRBV20-1 and TRBJ1-6; 8 nucleotides align to TRBD1. Germline V gene data show CDR1 as DFQATT and CDR2 as SNEGSKA (reference sequence). The CDR3 loop spans 15 amino acids. V was clipped by 0 bases and J by 5 bases; unmatched bases: 3. CDR3 nucleotide sequence: TGCAGTGCTAGAGACAAGACAGGGGATAATTCACCCCTCCACTTT. This sequence encodes CSARDKTGDNSPLHF.

The chain joins TRBV12-3 or TRBV12-4 to TRBJ2-1; possible D gene TRBD2, 6 bases. With 6 bases removed from V and 5 bases from J, the gap between germline ends came to 23 bases. This CDR3 is built from 17 residues. DNA of the CDR3: TGTGCCAGCAGCGTAGGAGAGGACCGGTGGGGGGACAATGAGCAGTTCTTC. This sequence encodes CASSVGEDRWGDNEQFF.

V usage is TRBV24-1 and J usage is TRBJ2-1, with 9 nucleotides matching TRBD2. CDR3 length: 16 residues. CDR1 and CDR2 (germline): KGHDR, SFDVKD. The trim removed 1 base at V and 0 bases at J, leaving 0 bases unmatched. This CDR3 is CATSDFSGSSYNEQFF. The CDR3 DNA reads as TGTGCCACCAGTGATTTTAGCGGGAGCTCCTACAATGAGCAGTTCTTC.

This rearrangement joins TRBV14 to TRBJ1-2; D ambiguous. The CDR3 has 14 amino acids. The V gene's germline CDR1 is SGHDN and CDR2 FVKESK. The ends were cut back, 0 bases at V and 5 bases at J, with 10 bases in the middle. The CDR3, as DNA: TGTGCCAGCAGCCAAGATCTAGCGGCGTATGGCTACACCTTC. Its translation: CASSQDLAAYGYTF.

V is TRBV12-3 or TRBV12-4 and J is TRBJ1-6; 8 nucleotides line up with TRBD1. The CDR3 is 14 amino acids. Trimming at V came to 3 bases and at J to 9 bases, leaving 4 bases not matched to a gene. The CDR3 DNA follows: TGTGCCAGCAGTTTGGGACAGGTGAGTTCACCCCTCCACTTT. As protein: CASSLGQVSSPLHF.

The V gene is TRBV19, the J gene TRBJ2-1; a possible D gene is TRBD1 (5 bases). V gave up 8 bases and J gave up 6 bases, with 17 bases separating them. Germline CDR1 and CDR2: LNHDA and SQIVND (reference sequence). This CDR3 is built from 14 residues. Here the CDR3 DNA reads TGTGCCAGTCGCACTGGGGCAGGCTTCAATGAGCAGTTCTTC. Translation gives CASRTGAGFNEQFF.

This clonotype was counted between two and nine times. A read error is possible here, since a much larger clone lies one base away. No conserved phenylalanine or tryptophan ends this CDR3, so it is likely a read error. The chain recombines TRBV7-9 with TRBJ1-1, with a weak D call TRBD1 (6 bases). There are 15 residues in the CDR3. V was shortened by 5 bases and J by 1 base, with 14 bases between the two germline ends. Germline CDR1 and CDR2: SEHNR and FQNEAQ (reference sequence). The CDR3 sequence is CASSPGGGANTEAFL. For the CDR3, the DNA is TGTGCCAGCAGCCCGGGTGGGGGGGCGAACACTGAAGCTTTCCTT.